Listed below are T cell receptor beta chains from one sample, sequenced in a study of identical twins. TCRdb redid the calling of the 5' RACE reads with MiXCR, one entry per CDR3 protein. Among 240,000 or so distinct CDR3 sequences listed, about an eighth were seen once. A further study also used this sample, focusing on yellow fever vaccine responses in identical twins.

Sequencing was done on a sample of memory (CD45RO+) T cells sorted from blood. The origin of the receptors is a woman aged 18-30 years in good health. CDR3s include the opening cysteine and the closing phenylalanine or tryptophan. The order of the fields is V gene, J gene, clone size, D gene, CDR3 DNA, CDR3 protein. D genes are given only for firm matches. Expanded clones are given a class, and other clones once, few, many or no size at all.

>TRBV29-1|TRBJ2-5|-|TRBD2
TGCAGCGTTGAACTACCGGCTAGCGGGGGGGCCGGGACCCAGTACTTC
CSVELPASGGAGTQYF
>TRBV19|TRBJ2-3|-|TRBD2
TGTGCCAGTAGTTCTCCGGGACTAGCAACAGATACGCAGTATTTT
CASSSPGLATDTQYF
>TRBV3-1|TRBJ1-1|-|-
TGTGCCAGCAGCCCCCAGGCGGGTTATACTGAAGCTTTCTTT
CASSPQAGYTEAFF
>TRBV6-2/TRBV6-3|TRBJ1-2|-|-
TGTGCCAGCATTGGCTATGGCTACACCTTC
CASIGYGYTF
>TRBV2|TRBJ2-7|many|TRBD2
TGTGCCAGCAAACACTGGGGACTAGCGGAGGACGGCTCCTACGAGCAGTACTTC
CASKHWGLAEDGSYEQYF
>TRBV10-2|TRBJ1-1|-|-
TGCGCCAGCAGTGAGTCGAAGGGGGGTACTGAAGCTTTCTTT
CASSESKGGTEAFF
>TRBV12-3/TRBV12-4|TRBJ1-5|few|-
TGTGCCAGCAGTCCACAGGGTACAGGCAATCAGCCCCAGCATTTT
CASSPQGTGNQPQHF
>TRBV10-3|TRBJ2-7|-|-
TGTGCCATCAGTGACTCTTACGAGCAGTACTTC
CAISDSYEQYF
>TRBV10-3|TRBJ2-7|-|-
TGTGCCATCAAAGGGGGAACCTCAGTATCCTACGAGCAGTACTTC
CAIKGGTSVSYEQYF
>TRBV7-2|TRBJ1-4|many|-
TGTGCCAGCAGCTTAGGTCCACAGGGCGTGATTAATGAAAAACTGTTTTTT
CASSLGPQGVINEKLFF
>TRBV30|TRBJ2-5|many|TRBD2
TGTGTCCTCGGACTAGCGGGAGCCCTTCGAGAGACCCAGTACTTC
CVLGLAGALRETQYF
>TRBV29-1|TRBJ2-6|few|TRBD2
TGCAGCCACTTCCCCCGGCTAGCGGGATCCTCTGGGGCCAACGTCCTGACTTTC
CSHFPRLAGSSGANVLTF
>TRBV2|TRBJ2-2|-|TRBD2
TGTGCCAGCAGTGAGCCTAGCGGGAGAAGCGGGGAGCTGTTTTTT
CASSEPSGRSGELFF
>TRBV5-5|TRBJ2-2|few|-
TGTGCCAGCAGCCTGCTCGGGGCTGGCACCGGGGAGCTGTTTTTT
CASSLLGAGTGELFF
>TRBV30|TRBJ2-1|-|TRBD2
TGTGCCTGGAGTGGGACTAGCGGGAGCTCCTACAATGAGCAGTTCTTC
CAWSGTSGSSYNEQFF
>TRBV20-1|TRBJ2-5|few|TRBD2
TGCAGTGCTACGCGGGGGGTTAGCGGGGCGGGCCAAGAGACCCAGTACTTC
CSATRGVSGAGQETQYF
>TRBV6-1|TRBJ1-1|many|-
TGTGCCAGCAGGAGAGGGTCGGACACTGAAGCTTTCTTT
CASRRGSDTEAFF
>TRBV7-8|TRBJ2-1|-|TRBD2
TGTGCCAGCAGCTTAGGGGCGGGAGCTTCCTACAATGAGCAGTTCTTC
CASSLGAGASYNEQFF
>TRBV4-1|TRBJ2-5|few|TRBD2
TGCGCCAGCAGCCAAGGGGTGGGGGGGACAGAGACCCAGTACTTC
CASSQGVGGTETQYF
>TRBV28|TRBJ2-1|many|-
TGTGCCACCAGTTCCTCCTACAATGAGCAGTTCTTC
CATSSSYNEQFF
>TRBV10-3|TRBJ2-1|-|TRBD2
TGTGCCATCAGTGAGTTAGCGGGAGAAAACAATGAGCAGTTCTTC
CAISELAGENNEQFF
>TRBV29-1|TRBJ2-7|many|TRBD2
TGCAGCGTTGGACTAGCGGGAGTTGGGTACGAGCAGTACTTC
CSVGLAGVGYEQYF
>TRBV20-1|TRBJ1-5|many|TRBD1
TGCAGTGCTAGGGGGGACAGGGGGCTTGGGAGCAATCAGCCCCAGCATTTT
CSARGDRGLGSNQPQHF
>TRBV7-2|TRBJ2-2|many|TRBD2
TGTGCCAGCAGCTTAACTCTAGCGGGTCGGCTGACCGGGGAGCTGTTTTTT
CASSLTLAGRLTGELFF
>TRBV28|TRBJ2-3|many|-
TGTGCCTCTAAAAAGGGATTCGCGACAGATACGCAGTATTTT
CASKKGFATDTQYF
>TRBV20-1|TRBJ2-3|many|-
TGCAGTGAGAGGAGAGCAGATACGCAGTATTTT
CSERRADTQYF
>TRBV4-3|TRBJ2-1|-|TRBD1
TGCGCCAGCAGCCAAGGCCCAGGGGGTATCGCCTACAATGAGCAGTTCTTC
CASSQGPGGIAYNEQFF